A single sample is the source of the 29 T cell receptor beta chains below, sequenced in a study of blood T cell repertoires in COVID-19. The table came from immunoSEQ multiplex PCR; TCRdb's copy has only in-frame clones and leaves some out. In the table there are about 350,000 clones, roughly nine tenths of which are singletons. The sequenced material came from PBMCs or T cells enriched from blood (not recorded which). These receptors came from a woman in her 30s who had recovered from COVID-19.

This clone showed up just once. The rearrangement links TRBV3-1 (or the pseudogene TRBV3-2) to TRBJ2-7; 8 nucleotides align to TRBD1. This CDR3 has 15 residues. CDR1 is LGHDT and CDR2 is YNNKEL in the germline V gene (reference sequence). V dropped 4 bases and J dropped 2; count of bases not matched to a gene: 7. CDR3 in DNA: TGTGCCAGCAGCCCCACTCAACAGGGGGCCTACGAGCAGTACTTC. This translates into CASSPTQQGAYEQYF.

The V call is TRBV5-1, the J call TRBJ1-2; 9 bases line up with TRBD1. The length of the CDR3 is 15 residues. Germline trimming cut 0 bases from V and 8 bases from J; bases unmatched to any gene: 8. Germline-derived CDR1 and CDR2 are SGHRS and YFSETQ. The CDR3 protein is CASSLEDRGRRGYTF. In DNA form, the CDR3 reads TGCGCCAGCAGCTTGGAGGACAGGGGCCGTAGGGGCTACACCTTC.

This clone has a handful of counts. The chain combines TRBV11-2 with TRBJ2-7, with D perhaps TRBD2 (6 bases). V lost 6 bases, J lost 2 bases, and 17 bases lay in between. Per the germline V gene, CDR1 is SGHAT and CDR2 is FQNNGV. The CDR3 runs to 15 residues. The CDR3 loop is CASRMPQPGAYEQYF. The CDR3 region has the DNA TGTGCCAGCAGAATGCCCCAGCCGGGGGCCTACGAGCAGTACTTC.

The table lists this clone with a few counts. The rearrangement uses TRBV19 and TRBJ1-5, with a tentative D call TRBD1 (6 bases). This CDR3 spans 19 amino acids. V was cut by 7 bases and J by 1 base, with 26 bases left in between. The germline CDR1 and CDR2 sequences are LNHDA and SQIVND (reference sequence). CDR3 sequence (DNA): TGTGCCAGTACCACCATCCGAGCTGGGGGCAGAATAAGCAATCAGCCCCAGCATTTT. The encoded protein is CASTTIRAGGRISNQPQHF.

The chain employs TRBV7-7 and TRBJ2-5; no firm D call. The CDR3 contains 15 residues. CDR1 is SSHAT and CDR2 is FNYEAQ in the germline V gene (reference sequence). Trimming pared 1 base from V and 1 base from J, leaving 10 bases between. The CDR3, as DNA: TGTGCCAGCAGCTTAGGGGCAGACCCCCAAGAGACCCAGTACTTC. This codes for CASSLGADPQETQYF.

V gene TRBV9 combines with J gene TRBJ1-1, with 11 positions matching TRBD1. This CDR3 is 17 amino acids long. Trimming cost V 4 bases and J 3 bases; bases outside gene matches: 11. From germline, CDR1 is SGDLS and CDR2 YYNGEE. This CDR3 reads CASSPGQGALVDTEAFF. The CDR3 bases are TGTGCCAGCAGCCCCGGACAGGGGGCCTTAGTTGACACTGAAGCTTTCTTT.

The chain combines TRBV4-1 with TRBJ1-5; D is perhaps TRBD1 (6 bases). Germline CDR1 reads MGHRA; CDR2 reads YSYEKL. The CDR3 is made up of 16 amino acids. Trimming shortened V by 1 base and J by 0 bases, and 10 bases separated the two germline ends. CDR3 in DNA: TGCGCCAGCAGCCAAGGGCAGGGGAATAGCAATCAGCCCCAGCATTTT. It codes for CASSQGQGNSNQPQHF.

The CDR3: CASRRGGSGIAFF. Written as DNA, the CDR3 is TGTGCCAGCAGACGAGGAGGTAGTGGAATAGCTTTCTTT. The chain uses TRBV27 and TRBJ1-1; D is unresolved. Germline V gene lookup returns CDR1 MNHEY and CDR2 SMNVEV (reference sequence). The V gene lost 6 bases and the J gene lost 10 bases, with 18 bases spanning the gap. This CDR3 is 13 amino acids long.

This chain links TRBV28 with TRBJ1-6, with D perhaps TRBD1 (5 bases). The germline gives CDR1 MDHEN, CDR2 SYDVKM. V lost 3 bases and J lost 0, with 9 bases in between. This CDR3 is 16 amino acids long. CDR3 in amino acids: CASSFPGNSYNSPLHF. In nucleotides, the CDR3 is TGTGCCAGCAGTTTCCCAGGGAACTCCTATAATTCACCCCTCCACTTT. The entire variable domain, with the rest obtained from reference TRBV28 and TRBJ1-6, is as follows: DVKVTQSSRYLVKRTGEKVFLECVQDMDHENMFWYRQDPGLGLRLIYFSYDVKMKEKGDIPEGYSVSREKKERFSLILESASTNQTSMYLCASSFPGNSYNSPLHFGNGTRLTVT.

This clone came up once. This chain connects TRBV6-1 to TRBJ1-2; the D gene is possibly TRBD1 (6 bases). Trimming stripped 3 bases from V and 8 bases from J, with 16 bases between. The CDR3 length is 14 residues. Germline V lookup: CDR1 MNHNS, CDR2 SASEGT. The CDR3 region has the DNA TGTGCCAGCAGTGAGTCACAGGGCCCACGGGGCTACACCTTC. Amino acid sequence: CASSESQGPRGYTF.

The gene calls are TRBV7-9 and TRBJ2-3, with D unresolved. Germline loops: CDR1 SEHNR, CDR2 FQNEAQ (reference sequence). Trimming took off 3 bases at V and 5 bases at J, with 9 bases between the two ends. The CDR3 has 13 residues. CDR3 DNA sequence: TGTGCCAGCAGCTTCGGGTCGAGAGATACGCAGTATTTT. Its translation: CASSFGSRDTQYF.

The rearrangement uses TRBV6-5 and TRBJ1-2, with D perhaps matching TRBD1 (6 bases). The CDR3 has 14 amino acids. Germline V lookup: CDR1 MNHEY, CDR2 SVGAGI. The ends were cut back, 7 bases at V and 5 bases at J, with 17 bases in the middle. The DNA of the CDR3 is TGTGCCAGCACGGGGGGGGCTAGAGGTTATGGCTACACCTTC. It is translated as CASTGGARGYGYTF.

This chain connects TRBV11-2 to TRBJ2-5; weak D call: TRBD1 (6 bases). CDR1 and CDR2 from the germline V gene are SGHAT and FQNNGV. Trimming stripped 2 bases from V and 5 bases from J, with 15 bases between. This CDR3 comprises 15 residues. The CDR3 here is CASSLYNRVGETQYF. The CDR3, as DNA: TGTGCCAGCAGCTTATACAACAGGGTTGGGGAGACCCAGTACTTC.

The V gene is TRBV3-1 (or the pseudogene TRBV3-2), the J gene TRBJ1-2, with D possibly matching TRBD1 (5 bases). CDR1 LGHDT and CDR2 YNNKEL come from the germline V gene (reference sequence). V lost 3 bases, J lost 7 bases, and 12 bases lay in between. CDR3 length equals 13 residues. The CDR3 DNA reads TGTGCCAGCAGCCAGGCAGGGTGGGGTGGCTACACCTTC. Translated: CASSQAGWGGYTF.

This chain joins TRBV6-2 or TRBV6-3 and TRBJ1-3; maybe TRBD1 (5 bases). The V and J ends lost 6 bases and 7 bases respectively, with 19 bases between them. Per germline, CDR1 MNHEY and CDR2 SVGEGT. The CDR3 runs to 15 residues. The CDR3 sequence: CASRPPSQGRNTIYF. As DNA, the CDR3 is TGTGCCAGCAGACCTCCGTCGCAGGGTAGGAACACCATATATTTT.

The chain carries TRBV5-1 and TRBJ2-5, with 9 bases that match TRBD1. Germline CDR1 is SGHRS and CDR2 is YFSETQ. This CDR3 spans 16 amino acids. Losses at the gene ends were 0 bases for V and 5 bases for J; bases not matched to a gene: 8. The CDR3 sequence is CASSLAQGALPETQYF. In DNA form, the CDR3 reads TGCGCCAGCAGCTTGGCACAGGGGGCGCTTCCGGAGACCCAGTACTTC.

The chain carries TRBV6-5 and TRBJ1-2; 7 bases are shared with TRBD1. CDR1 MNHEY and CDR2 SVGAGI come from the germline V gene. The ends lost 2 bases at V and 2 bases at J; junction bases unmatched: 5. The CDR3 extends over 15 amino acids. In nucleotides, the CDR3 is TGTGCCAGCAGTTACCAGCAGGGGGGAAACTATGGCTACACCTTC. It translates to CASSYQQGGNYGYTF.

The V and J genes are TRBV4-3 and TRBJ2-4; 7 bases map to TRBD2. Germline V gene sequence: CDR1 LGHNA, CDR2 YSLEER. Trimming cost V 0 bases and J 0 bases; bases outside gene matches: 8. CDR3 length: 18 residues. CDR3 DNA: TGCGCCAGCAGCCAAGAATTAGGGAGGGCCGTAGCCAAAAACATTCAGTACTTC. Residues: CASSQELGRAVAKNIQYF.

The chain is built from TRBV25-1 and TRBJ2-6; no clear D gene. Germline CDR1 reads MGHDK; CDR2 reads SYGVNS. The V end was cut by 3 bases, the J end by 0 bases, with 6 bases between. This CDR3 contains 15 residues. CDR3 sequence reads: CASSDSRSGANVLTF. For the CDR3, the DNA is TGTGCCAGCAGTGACTCGCGCTCTGGGGCCAACGTCCTGACTTTC. Looking up the rest from reference TRBV25-1 and TRBJ2-6 gives the full variable domain: EADIYQTPRYLVIGTGKKITLECSQTMGHDKMYWYQQDPGMELHLIHYSYGVNSTEKGDLSSESTVSRIRTEHFPLTLESARPSHTSQYLCASSDSRSGANVLTFGAGSRLTVL.

The chain combines TRBV7-2 with TRBJ2-7; TRBD1 matches at 7 bases. There are 14 residues in the CDR3. In germline, CDR1 is SGHTA, CDR2 FQGNSA. J gave up 2 bases and V 5 bases, and 6 bases lay outside the gene matches. CDR3: CASSTRTGTYEQYF. The CDR3 coding sequence is TGTGCCAGCAGCACCCGGACAGGTACCTACGAGCAGTACTTC. Combining the CDR3 with reference TRBV7-2 and TRBJ2-7 gives the whole variable domain GAGVSQSPSNKVTEKGKDVELRCDPISGHTALYWYRQSLGQGLEFLIYFQGNSAPDKSGLPSDRFSAERTGGSVSTLTIQRTQQEDSAVYLCASSTRTGTYEQYFGPGTRLTVT.

The sample holds one count of this clone. V usage is TRBV28 and J usage is TRBJ1-4, with a weak D call TRBD1 (5 bases). V lost 3 bases and J lost 7, with 15 bases in between. The CDR3 runs to 15 residues. Per germline, CDR1 MDHEN and CDR2 SYDVKM. The CDR3 here is CASSFWRQSLEKLFF. CDR3 DNA: TGTGCCAGCAGTTTTTGGAGACAGTCGCTTGAAAAACTGTTTTTT.

The chain recombines TRBV9 with TRBJ2-7, with 8 bases lining up with TRBD1. V was pared by 4 bases and J by 3 bases, with 9 bases of the junction left unmatched. This CDR3 has 15 residues. Germline values: CDR1 SGDLS, CDR2 YYNGEE. Written as DNA, the CDR3 is TGTGCCAGCAGCCAACGGACAGGGACGGGCTACGAGCAGTACTTC. Translated, it gives CASSQRTGTGYEQYF.

The V and J genes are TRBV5-1 and TRBJ2-5, with TRBD2 as a possible D gene (5 bases). CDR3 length equals 13 residues. From germline, CDR1 is SGHRS and CDR2 YFSETQ. V lost 7 bases and J 3 bases, leaving 13 bases between the germline ends. CDR3 in amino acids: CASSPSGKETQYF. The CDR3 bases are TGCGCCAGCTCCCCTTCCGGGAAAGAGACCCAGTACTTC.

The gene calls are TRBV7-9 and TRBJ2-3, with TRBD2 identical over 9 bases. This CDR3 is built from 15 residues. The V segment lost 7 bases and the J segment 4 bases; nucleotides outside the gene matches: 9. Germline loops: CDR1 SEHNR, CDR2 FQNEAQ (reference sequence). The CDR3 spells CASISPAGGADTQYF. The CDR3 region has the DNA TGTGCCAGCATCTCGCCCGCGGGGGGGGCAGATACGCAGTATTTT.

The chain joins TRBV19 to TRBJ1-5; weak D call: TRBD1 (5 bases). This CDR3 has 15 residues. Trimming removed 7 bases from V and 4 bases from J, with 17 bases in between. Germline loops: CDR1 LNHDA, CDR2 SQIVND (reference sequence). The CDR3 nucleotides read TGTGCCAGTAAAAGGAGCAAACAGGCAAATCAGCCCCAGCATTTT. It yields the protein CASKRSKQANQPQHF.

This chain joins TRBV28 and TRBJ2-7; maybe TRBD2 (5 bases). V lost 8 bases and J lost 7, with 21 bases in between. The CDR3 is 14 amino acids. The germline V gene has CDR1 MDHEN and CDR2 SYDVKM. The CDR3 sequence: CASVSPGSPTEQYF. The CDR3 bases are TGTGCCAGCGTGAGTCCGGGGTCTCCTACGGAGCAGTACTTC.

V gene TRBV19 combines with J gene TRBJ1-5; D possibly corresponds to TRBD1 (6 bases). V lost 5 bases to trimming and J lost 5 bases, with 10 bases between them. Germline V gene lookup returns CDR1 LNHDA and CDR2 SQIVND (reference sequence). This CDR3 region has 13 residues. The CDR3: CASSHRADQPQHF. The DNA of the CDR3 is TGTGCCAGTAGTCACAGGGCGGATCAGCCCCAGCATTTT.

The rearrangement uses TRBV2 and TRBJ2-3; 8 bases are a match to TRBD2. The CDR3 spans 15 residues. Germline CDR1 is SNHLY and CDR2 is FYNNEI. J was trimmed by 3 bases and V by 3 bases; bases with no gene match: 5. Here the CDR3 DNA reads TGTGCCAGCAGTGAGGTCTTAGCGGGGACAGATACGCAGTATTTT. Amino acid sequence: CASSEVLAGTDTQYF.

V gene TRBV21-1 combines with J gene TRBJ1-5. TRBV21-1 is noted as a pseudogene. The CDR3 has 15 amino acids. The CDR3 reads CASSKVQRGDQPQHF. The CDR3 coding sequence is TGTGCCAGCAGCAAAGTCCAGCGCGGGGATCAGCCCCAGCATTTT.